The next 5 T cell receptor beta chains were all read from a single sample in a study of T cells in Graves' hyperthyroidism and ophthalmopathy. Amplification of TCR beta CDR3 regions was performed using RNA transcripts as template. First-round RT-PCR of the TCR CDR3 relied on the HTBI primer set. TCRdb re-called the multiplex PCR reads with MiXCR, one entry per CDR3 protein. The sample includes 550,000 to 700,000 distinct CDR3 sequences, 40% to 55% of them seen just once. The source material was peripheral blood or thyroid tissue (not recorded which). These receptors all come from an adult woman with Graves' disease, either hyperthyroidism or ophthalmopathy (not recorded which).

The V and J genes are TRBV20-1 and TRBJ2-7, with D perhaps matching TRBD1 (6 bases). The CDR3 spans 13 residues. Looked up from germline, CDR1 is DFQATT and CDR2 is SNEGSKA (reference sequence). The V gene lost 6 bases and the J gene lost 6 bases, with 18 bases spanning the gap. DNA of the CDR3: TGCAGTGCCTCGGGACAAATATTTGGCGAGCAGTACTTC. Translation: CSASGQIFGEQYF.

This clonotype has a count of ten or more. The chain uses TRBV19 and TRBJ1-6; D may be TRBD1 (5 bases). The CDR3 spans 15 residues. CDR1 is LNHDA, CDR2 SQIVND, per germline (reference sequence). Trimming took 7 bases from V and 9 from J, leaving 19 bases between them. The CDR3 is CASTSQWDGGSPLHF. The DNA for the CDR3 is TGTGCCAGTACCAGCCAGTGGGACGGCGGTTCACCCCTCCACTTT.

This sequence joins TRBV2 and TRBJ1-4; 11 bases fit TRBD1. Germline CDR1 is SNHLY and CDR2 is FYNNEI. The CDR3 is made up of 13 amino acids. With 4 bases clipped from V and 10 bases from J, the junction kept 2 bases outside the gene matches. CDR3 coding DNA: TGTGCCAGCAGTGGGGGGACAGGGGGAAAACTGTTTTTT. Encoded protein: CASSGGTGGKLFF. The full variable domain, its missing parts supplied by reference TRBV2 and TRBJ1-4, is EPEVTQTPSHQVTQMGQEVILRCVPISNHLYFYWYRQILGQKVEFLVSFYNNEISEKSEIFDDQFSVERPDGSNFTLKIRSTKLEDSAMYFCASSGGTGGKLFFGSGTQLSVL.

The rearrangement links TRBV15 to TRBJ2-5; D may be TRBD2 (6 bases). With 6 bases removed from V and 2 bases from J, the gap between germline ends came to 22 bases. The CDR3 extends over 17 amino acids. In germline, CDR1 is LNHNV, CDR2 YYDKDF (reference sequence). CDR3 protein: CATSDPQTAGRQETQYF. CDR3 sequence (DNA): TGTGCCACCAGTGACCCACAGACAGCGGGCCGGCAAGAGACCCAGTACTTC. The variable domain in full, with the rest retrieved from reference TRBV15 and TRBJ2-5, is DAMVIQNPRYQVTQFGKPVTLSCSQTLNHNVMYWYQQKSSQAPKLLFHYYDKDFNNEADTPDNFQSRRPNTSFCFLDIRSPGLGDTAMYLCATSDPQTAGRQETQYFGPGTRLLVL.

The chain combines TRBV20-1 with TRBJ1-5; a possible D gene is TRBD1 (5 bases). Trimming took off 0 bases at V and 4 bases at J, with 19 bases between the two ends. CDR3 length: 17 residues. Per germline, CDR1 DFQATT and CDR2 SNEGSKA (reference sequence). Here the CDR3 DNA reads TGCAGTGCTAGAGATCGGGTCGGGGCCTCGGGAAATCAGCCCCAGCATTTT. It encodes CSARDRVGASGNQPQHF.